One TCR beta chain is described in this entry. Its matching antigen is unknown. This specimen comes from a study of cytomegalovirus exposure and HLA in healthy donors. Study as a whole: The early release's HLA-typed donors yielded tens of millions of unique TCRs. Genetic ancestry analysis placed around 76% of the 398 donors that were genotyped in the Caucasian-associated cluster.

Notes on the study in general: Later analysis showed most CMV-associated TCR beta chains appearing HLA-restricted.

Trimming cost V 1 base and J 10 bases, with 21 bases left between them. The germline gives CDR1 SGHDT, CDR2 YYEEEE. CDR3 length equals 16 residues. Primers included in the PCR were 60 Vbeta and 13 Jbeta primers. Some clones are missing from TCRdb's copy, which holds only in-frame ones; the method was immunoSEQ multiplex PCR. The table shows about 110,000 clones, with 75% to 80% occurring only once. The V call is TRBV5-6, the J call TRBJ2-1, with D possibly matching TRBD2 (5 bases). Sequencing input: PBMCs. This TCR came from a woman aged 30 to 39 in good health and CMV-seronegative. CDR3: CASSLIRLADSREQFF. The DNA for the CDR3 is TGTGCCAGCAGCTTGATTCGGCTAGCTGACTCACGGGAGCAGTTCTTC.